One and the same sample provided the 27 T cell receptor beta chains below, sequenced in a study of early T cells in non-severe SARS-CoV-2 infection. TCRdb reprocessed the 5' RACE reads with MiXCR, giving one entry per CDR3 protein. The sample shows roughly 64,000 distinct CDR3 sequences, over 10% of them seen only once. Sequenced sample: whole blood. These receptors originate from an adult who was a healthcare worker with PCR-confirmed SARS-CoV-2 infection or an uninfected control (not recorded which).

This clonotype has more than one count but fewer than ten. The chain uses TRBV6-1 and TRBJ2-6; D gene unclear. Germline CDR1 is MNHNS and CDR2 is SASEGT. Trimming took 5 bases from V and 1 from J, leaving 15 bases between them. The CDR3 is made up of 17 amino acids. The CDR3 sequence: CASSSQTSRSGANVLTF. CDR3 bases: TGTGCCAGCAGTTCACAGACTTCTAGGTCTGGGGCCAACGTCCTGACTTTC.

This clonotype came up a few times. The gene calls are TRBV12-3 or TRBV12-4 and TRBJ2-6; TRBD2 matches 8 bases. CDR3 length: 17 residues. V dropped 7 bases and J dropped 0; count of bases not matched to a gene: 8. CDR3 in DNA: TGTGCCAGCACCGCGGGGGGATCCTCCTCTGGGGCCAACGTCCTGACTTTC. Translated: CASTAGGSSSGANVLTF.

This clonotype has more than one count but fewer than ten. V gene TRBV9 combines with J gene TRBJ2-5; unclear D gene. The CDR3 is made up of 14 amino acids. CDR1 and CDR2 (germline): SGDLS, YYNGEE. V was pared by 4 bases and J by 2 bases, with 12 bases between. The CDR3 DNA follows: TGTGCCAGCAGCCCCTGGATAGAACAAGAGACCCAGTACTTC. Its protein is CASSPWIEQETQYF.

This sequence joins TRBV11-2 and TRBJ1-5, with a tentative D call TRBD1 (6 bases). The V gene's germline CDR1 is SGHAT and CDR2 FQNNGV. V was pared by 1 base and J by 3 bases, with 10 bases between. The CDR3 loop spans 15 amino acids. CDR3 loop: CASSLGRGLNQPQHF. CDR3 in DNA: TGTGCCAGCAGCTTAGGCAGGGGACTCAATCAGCCCCAGCATTTT. Using reference TRBV11-2 and TRBJ1-5 for the parts outside the CDR3, the full variable domain is EAGVAQSPRYKIIEKRQSVAFWCNPISGHATLYWYQQILGQGPKLLIQFQNNGVVDDSQLPKDRFSAERLKGVDSTLKIQPAKLEDSAVYLCASSLGRGLNQPQHFGDGTRLSIL.

The genes are TRBV15 and TRBJ2-5, with TRBD2 identical over 9 bases. Per the germline V gene, CDR1 is LNHNV and CDR2 is YYDKDF (reference sequence). The CDR3 loop spans 17 amino acids. Unmatched junction bases numbered 8, after V lost 1 base and J lost 2 bases. The CDR3 here is CATSRGLAGARQETQYF. CDR3 DNA: TGTGCCACCAGCAGAGGATTAGCGGGGGCCAGGCAAGAGACCCAGTACTTC.

Ten or more counts support this clonotype. The J gene is TRBJ1-4, the V gene TRBV5-1; possibly TRBD1 for D (6 bases). The length of the CDR3 is 13 residues. Deletions cut 4 bases from V and 7 bases from J, with 11 bases between. Germline CDR1 is SGHRS and CDR2 is YFSETQ. DNA of the CDR3: TGCGCCAGCAGCCCGGACAGTACTGAAAAACTGTTTTTT. Residues: CASSPDSTEKLFF.

This clonotype was counted only a few times. CDR3 nucleotides: TGTGCCAGCTCACCCCGTAGGGATCAAGAGACCCAGTACTTC. Translated, it gives CASSPRRDQETQYF. The chain has TRBV18 and TRBJ2-5; D is unresolved. CDR3 length: 14 amino acids. Per germline, CDR1 KGHSH and CDR2 LQKENI. V lost 3 bases to trimming and J lost 2 bases, with 10 bases between them.

The table lists this clonotype with many counts. V is TRBV19 and J is TRBJ2-3, with D perhaps matching TRBD1 (6 bases). V was cut by 5 bases and J by 4 bases, with 13 bases left in between. This CDR3 is 14 amino acids long. CDR1 is LNHDA and CDR2 is SQIVND in the germline V gene (reference sequence). In DNA form, the CDR3 reads TGTGCCAGTAGTTTGGGGGCGAATGCAGATACGCAGTATTTT. Translating gives CASSLGANADTQYF.

The rearrangement joins TRBV6-1 to TRBJ2-3; TRBD2 matches 8 bases. This CDR3 contains 14 residues. From germline, CDR1 is MNHNS and CDR2 SASEGT. V dropped 1 base and J dropped 6; count of bases not matched to a gene: 3. Written as DNA, the CDR3 is TGTGCCAGCAGTGAAGGAGCGGGGGCGGATACGCAGTATTTT. Translating it yields CASSEGAGADTQYF.

The sample holds many counts of this clonotype. This chain joins TRBV10-3 and TRBJ1-5; tentative D call: TRBD1 (5 bases). The CDR3 spans 12 residues. Germline V gene data show CDR1 as ENHRY and CDR2 as SYGVKD. V was trimmed by 10 bases and J by 10 bases, leaving 17 bases between them. CDR3 bases: TGTGCCAGCCGGGGAGGGGATTCTCCCCAGCATTTT. Its protein product is CASRGGDSPQHF.

The chain links TRBV7-8 to TRBJ2-1; 8 positions agree with TRBD2. V lost 3 bases and J lost 6; bases outside the gene matches: 4. This CDR3 spans 14 amino acids. Germline V CDR1 and CDR2: SGHVS, FQNEAQ. CDR3 bases: TGTGCCAGCAGCTTTTTTAGCGGGACCAATGAGCAGTTCTTC. Its protein product is CASSFFSGTNEQFF. Supplemented by reference TRBV7-8 and TRBJ2-1, the full variable domain reads GAGVSQSPRYKVAKRGQDVALRCDPISGHVSLFWYQQALGQGPEFLTYFQNEAQLDKSGLPSDRFFAERPEGSVSTLKIQRTQQEDSAVYLCASSFFSGTNEQFFGPGTRLTVL.

This clonotype appeared many times. The rearrangement links TRBV5-6 to TRBJ1-6; D not certain. CDR1 and CDR2 from the germline V gene are SGHDT and YYEEEE. The ends were cut back, 3 bases at V and 5 bases at J, with 6 bases in the middle. CDR3 size: 13 residues. The CDR3 loop reads CASSSLNNSPLHF. The CDR3 nucleotides read TGTGCCAGCAGCTCCCTAAATAATTCACCCCTCCACTTT.

This clonotype has only a few counts. V gene TRBV20-1 combines with J gene TRBJ2-3; 8 positions agree with TRBD2. J gave up 4 bases and V 4 bases, and 4 bases lay outside the gene matches. In germline, CDR1 is DFQATT, CDR2 SNEGSKA (reference sequence). The CDR3 extends over 13 amino acids. The CDR3 bases are TGCAGTGCTATTAGGACTAGCCCAGATACGCAGTATTTT. Translating gives CSAIRTSPDTQYF.

The rearrangement joins TRBV6-6 to TRBJ1-3; no clear D gene. Trimming left V 0 bases short and J 4 bases short, with 10 bases between. Germline V gene data show CDR1 as MNHNY and CDR2 as SVGAGI (reference sequence). The CDR3 consists of 15 residues. In DNA, the CDR3 is TGTGCCAGCAGTTACTCGACCGGGAGGGGAAACACCATATATTTT. This codes for CASSYSTGRGNTIYF.

The chain uses TRBV6-1 and TRBJ1-5, with D possibly being TRBD1 (5 bases). Trimming stripped 2 bases from V and 3 bases from J, with 11 bases between. The CDR3 spans 15 residues. CDR1 is MNHNS, CDR2 SASEGT, per germline. CDR3 sequence reads: CASSEQGTPNQPQHF. In nucleotides, the CDR3 is TGTGCCAGCAGTGAACAGGGAACCCCCAATCAGCCCCAGCATTTT.

The chain joins TRBV19 to TRBJ1-3; perhaps TRBD1 as D (5 bases). This CDR3 contains 13 residues. Trimming removed 8 bases at V and 0 bases at J, with 8 bases between. Per germline, CDR1 LNHDA and CDR2 SQIVND (reference sequence). CDR3 amino acids: CASWGHSGNTIYF. CDR3 bases: TGTGCCAGTTGGGGCCACTCTGGAAACACCATATATTTT.

This sequence joins TRBV9 and TRBJ2-7; D is perhaps TRBD1 (6 bases). This CDR3 has 14 residues. The germline CDR1 and CDR2 sequences are SGDLS and YYNGEE. Trimming stripped 0 bases from V and 2 bases from J, with 9 bases between. Here the CDR3 reads CASSVGTETYEQYF. DNA of the CDR3: TGTGCCAGCAGCGTAGGGACAGAGACCTACGAGCAGTACTTC.

The genes are TRBV21-1 and TRBJ2-7; TRBD1, as called in the table, went unchecked against the DNA. TRBV21-1 is labeled a pseudogene. The CDR3 sequence is 16 residues long. The CDR3 loop reads CASSKGSQGGNYEQYF. Here the CDR3 DNA reads TGTGCCAGCAGCAAAGGATCGCAGGGGGGTAACTACGAGCAGTACTTC.

The J gene is TRBJ2-1, the V gene TRBV11-3, with 10 bases fitting TRBD2. The trim removed 0 bases at V and 12 bases at J, leaving 8 bases unmatched. CDR3 size: 15 residues. CDR1 SGHNT and CDR2 YENEEA come from the germline V gene. CDR3 in amino acids: CASSLDFTGLARQFF. The CDR3 DNA follows: TGTGCCAGCAGCTTAGATTTTACGGGACTAGCGAGGCAGTTCTTC.

The table lists this clonotype with a few counts. The rearrangement uses TRBV7-8 and TRBJ1-1, with a possible D match to TRBD1 (5 bases). This CDR3 contains 14 residues. V shed 4 bases and J shed 9 bases, with 18 bases lying between them. Germline V CDR1 and CDR2: SGHVS, FQNEAQ. CDR3 sequence reads: CASSSTTPGTQAFF. DNA of the CDR3: TGTGCCAGCAGCTCTACCACCCCCGGGACCCAAGCTTTCTTT.

The genes are TRBV4-1 and TRBJ2-7; no reliable D call. CDR3 size: 14 residues. From germline, CDR1 is MGHRA and CDR2 YSYEKL. The V end was cut by 1 base, the J end by 2 bases, with 9 bases between. The CDR3 region has the DNA TGCGCCAGCAGCCAAGGGGAAGGTACCTACGAGCAGTACTTC. Translation gives CASSQGEGTYEQYF.

The J gene is TRBJ2-2, the V gene TRBV7-2, with TRBD1 identical over 9 bases. The length of the CDR3 is 16 residues. Germline CDR1 is SGHTA and CDR2 is FQGNSA. Trimming removed 2 bases from V and 4 bases from J; junction bases left unmatched: 5. The DNA for the CDR3 is TGTGCCAGCAGCTTACTCATGGGACAGGGCACCGGGGAGCTGTTTTTT. Its protein product is CASSLLMGQGTGELFF.

Many counts were recorded for this clonotype. The chain links TRBV6-2 or TRBV6-3 to TRBJ2-4; the D is unclear. The CDR3 totals 17 residues. V was pared by 0 bases and J by 0 bases, with 12 bases between. Germline assignment: CDR1 MNHEY and CDR2 SVGEGT. This CDR3 is CASSYSHRDEAKNIQYF. The CDR3, as DNA: TGTGCCAGCAGTTACTCGCACAGAGATGAAGCCAAAAACATTCAGTACTTC.

The V and J genes are TRBV6-2 or TRBV6-3 and TRBJ1-4; D call uncertain. The V and J ends lost 6 bases and 7 bases respectively, with 9 bases between them. CDR1 is MNHEY and CDR2 is SVGEGT in the germline V gene. The CDR3 loop spans 12 amino acids. In DNA form, the CDR3 reads TGTGCCAGCAGCTCTGAGGGTGAAAAACTGTTTTTT. Protein product: CASSSEGEKLFF.

V and J are TRBV4-2 and TRBJ2-7, with D tentatively TRBD1 (5 bases). This CDR3 spans 16 amino acids. The germline V gene encodes CDR1 LGHNA and CDR2 YNFKEQ. Deletions cut 7 bases from V and 0 bases from J, with 19 bases between. The CDR3 here is CASTLNDRRSSYEQYF. In DNA, the CDR3 is TGTGCCAGCACCCTTAACGACAGACGCAGCTCCTACGAGCAGTACTTC.

The chain couples TRBV9 to TRBJ2-6; D unresolved. Trimming took off 1 base at V and 2 bases at J, with 4 bases between the two ends. This CDR3 spans 14 amino acids. Germline loops: CDR1 SGDLS, CDR2 YYNGEE. The CDR3 is CASSVTAGANVLTF. The CDR3 DNA reads TGTGCCAGCAGCGTAACAGCTGGGGCCAACGTCCTGACTTTC.

This sequence joins TRBV20-1 and TRBJ2-5, with D perhaps TRBD1 (7 bases). CDR1 and CDR2 from the germline V gene are DFQATT and SNEGSKA (reference sequence). V dropped 6 bases and J dropped 0 bases, with 17 bases sitting between them. The CDR3 is 15 amino acids. Here the CDR3 reads CSATPAGGYQETQYF. As DNA, the CDR3 is TGCAGTGCGACCCCGGCAGGGGGGTACCAAGAGACCCAGTACTTC.